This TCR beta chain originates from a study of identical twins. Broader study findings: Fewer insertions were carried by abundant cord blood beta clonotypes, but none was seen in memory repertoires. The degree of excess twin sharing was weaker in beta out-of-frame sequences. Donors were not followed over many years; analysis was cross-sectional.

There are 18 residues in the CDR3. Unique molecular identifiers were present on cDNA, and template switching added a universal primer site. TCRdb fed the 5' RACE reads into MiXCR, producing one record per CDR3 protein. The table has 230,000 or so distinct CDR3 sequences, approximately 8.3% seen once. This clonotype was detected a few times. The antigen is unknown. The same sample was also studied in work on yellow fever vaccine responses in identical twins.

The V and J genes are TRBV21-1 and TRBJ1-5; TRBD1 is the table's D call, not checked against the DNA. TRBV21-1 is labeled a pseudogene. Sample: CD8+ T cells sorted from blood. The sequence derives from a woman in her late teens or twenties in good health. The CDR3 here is CASSQGQGSYLSNQPQHF. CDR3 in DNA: TGTGCCAGCAGCCAAGGACAGGGGAGCTACCTGAGCAATCAGCCCCAGCATTTT.